This TCR beta chain was sequenced for a study of identical twins. This clonotype was observed many times. One entry per CDR3 protein results from TCRdb running MiXCR on the 5' RACE reads. Among about 700,000 distinct CDR3 sequences listed, approximately 6.1% were seen once. With 2 bases removed from V and 0 bases from J, the gap between germline ends came to 10 bases. Looked up from germline, CDR1 is MNHEY and CDR2 is SVGAGI. This CDR3 is built from 15 residues. The chain carries TRBV6-5 and TRBJ1-1, with D possibly being TRBD1 (5 bases). The TCR sequence derives from a man younger than 35 in good health. The specimen sequenced was naive T cells sorted from blood. Here the CDR3 DNA reads TGTGCCAGCAGTTACGGTATACAGGTGAACACTGAAGCTTTCTTT. Translation: CASSYGIQVNTEAFF.